What follows is one T cell receptor beta chain and its context. Its antigen is currently unknown. These data come from a study of blood T cells in healthy people across ages. General study findings and limits: The diversity estimates, figures obtained from one million T cells, were considered underestimates. Using unsorted PBMCs precluded a conclusive naive versus antigen-experienced comparison. Diversity was higher, and naive CD4+ cells more numerous, in long-lived donors than in aged donors.

A second about 7 to 12 cycle PCR used barcoded and J-beta primers. MiXCR, run by TCRdb on the 5' RACE reads, gives a single entry per CDR3 protein. The sample records around 500,000 distinct CDR3 sequences, less than 60% being singletons. Between the trimmed V and J ends, which lost 4 bases and 6 bases, there was a span of 18 bases. Germline CDR1 reads SQVTM; CDR2 reads ANQGSEA. CDR3 size: 14 residues. The clonotype comes from a man older than 75 in good health. V usage is TRBV29-1 and J usage is TRBJ2-5; weak D call: TRBD1 (5 bases). Material: blood. The CDR3 region is CSVVPSRALQTQYF. The CDR3 DNA follows: TGCAGCGTTGTTCCCTCCAGGGCTCTTCAGACCCAGTACTTC.